These 26 T cell receptor beta chains were all obtained from the same sample, sequenced in a study of T cell repertoires in cytomegalovirus infection. TCRdb reanalysed the reads using MiXCR and keeps one entry per CDR3 protein. The profile covers approximately 340,000 distinct CDR3 sequences, with 29% appearing a single time and roughly 20% taken by the ten largest. No antigen is known for these receptors. Specimen: cultured PBMCs, collected from culture after CMV antigen stimulation. The receptors come from a human donor in good health (CMV status not recorded). Some clones in this sample may be carry-over from other donors' samples.

The chain couples TRBV24-1 to TRBJ2-6, with 13 bases fitting TRBD2. Germline CDR1 is KGHDR and CDR2 is SFDVKD. Trimming took 5 bases from V and 4 from J; bases not matched to a gene: 7. CDR3 length: 18 amino acids. The CDR3 protein is CATSGTSGRGSGANVLTF. As DNA, the CDR3 is TGTGCCACCAGTGGGACTAGCGGGAGAGGATCCGGGGCCAACGTCCTGACTTTC.

The chain carries TRBV7-9 and TRBJ2-1, with 7 bases identical to TRBD2. The V gene's germline CDR1 is SEHNR and CDR2 FQNEAQ (reference sequence). CDR3 length: 16 amino acids. V shed 5 bases, J shed 0 bases, and the junction held 7 bases outside the gene matches. The CDR3 spells CASSPRSGVSYNEQFF. The CDR3 DNA reads TGTGCCAGCAGCCCAAGGAGCGGGGTCTCCTACAATGAGCAGTTCTTC.

Ten or more counts support this clonotype. The V and J genes are TRBV7-2 and TRBJ2-1; D not certain. In germline, CDR1 is SGHTA, CDR2 FQGNSA. Trimming took off 2 bases at V and 8 bases at J, with 4 bases between the two ends. This CDR3 has 11 residues. CDR3 sequence (DNA): TGTGCCAGCAGCTTACTACATGAGCAGTTCTTC. As protein: CASSLLHEQFF.

V is TRBV27 and J is TRBJ1-1; a weak D match, TRBD1 (5 bases). This CDR3 spans 13 amino acids. CDR1 MNHEY and CDR2 SMNVEV come from the germline V gene (reference sequence). The germline V and J ends were trimmed by 7 bases and 1 base, with 10 bases remaining between them. CDR3 bases: TGTGCCAGCACCCGCGGGGCGAACACTGAAGCTTTCTTT. It is translated as CASTRGANTEAFF.

This sequence joins TRBV28 and TRBJ2-2; D may match TRBD1 or TRBD2 (5 bases each). The CDR3 is made up of 15 amino acids. V lost 6 bases, J lost 4 bases, and 15 bases lay in between. CDR1 MDHEN and CDR2 SYDVKM come from the germline V gene. The CDR3 sequence is CASSATGTTTGELFF. The CDR3 nucleotides read TGTGCCAGCAGCGCCACCGGGACCACCACCGGGGAGCTGTTTTTT.

This clonotype has just a few counts. The chain employs TRBV7-9 and TRBJ1-1, with 12 bases fitting TRBD1. This CDR3 region has 16 residues. From germline, CDR1 is SEHNR and CDR2 FQNEAQ (reference sequence). The V and J ends lost 5 bases and 1 base, in that order; junction bases with no gene match: 5. CDR3 in amino acids: CASSPRDRGPNTEAFF. As DNA, the CDR3 is TGTGCCAGCAGCCCCCGGGACAGGGGGCCGAACACTGAAGCTTTCTTT. Variable domain in full (rest from reference TRBV7-9 and TRBJ1-1): DTGVSQNPRHKITKRGQNVTFRCDPISEHNRLYWYRQTLGQGPEFLTYFQNEAQLEKSRLLSDRFSAERPKGSFSTLEIQRTEQGDSAMYLCASSPRDRGPNTEAFFGQGTRLTVV.

This chain links TRBV7-2 with TRBJ1-1; D is ambiguous. This CDR3 is 14 amino acids long. Germline CDR1 is SGHTA and CDR2 is FQGNSA. V was pared by 5 bases and J by 0 bases, with 10 bases between. CDR3 nucleotide sequence: TGTGCCAGCAGCGCCCTCCAGGTGAACACTGAAGCTTTCTTT. It specifies CASSALQVNTEAFF.

In its sample, this clonotype was seen a few times. The chain recombines TRBV20-1 with TRBJ2-7; TRBD2 agrees at 11 bases. This CDR3 comprises 13 residues. J was trimmed by 7 bases and V by 2 bases; bases with no gene match: 4. Germline-derived CDR1 and CDR2 are DFQATT and SNEGSKA (reference sequence). In nucleotides, the CDR3 is TGCAGTGCTAGACTAGCGGGGGGTAGTGAGCAGTACTTC. Protein product: CSARLAGGSEQYF.

The chain joins TRBV5-6 to TRBJ2-7, with unresolved D. Germline assignment: CDR1 SGHDT and CDR2 YYEEEE. CDR3 length equals 14 residues. The ends were cut back, 4 bases at V and 0 bases at J, with 11 bases in the middle. The CDR3, as DNA: TGTGCCAGCAGCCGTCCTGCGGCCTCCTACGAGCAGTACTTC. As protein: CASSRPAASYEQYF.

V usage is TRBV7-9 and J usage is TRBJ2-5; TRBD1 is a possible D gene (6 bases). Trimming cost V 1 base and J 8 bases, with 11 bases left between them. The CDR3 sequence is 13 residues long. Germline CDR1 SEHNR, CDR2 FQNEAQ (reference sequence). CDR3 sequence reads: CASSLESGDTQYF. DNA of the CDR3: TGTGCCAGCAGCTTAGAATCAGGGGATACCCAGTACTTC.

V is TRBV19 and J is TRBJ1-2, with TRBD1 as a possible D gene (5 bases). The CDR3 is 13 amino acids. V lost 6 bases and J lost 1, with 9 bases in between. CDR1 LNHDA and CDR2 SQIVND come from the germline V gene (reference sequence). Written as DNA, the CDR3 is TGTGCCAGTAGGCAGGGAGTTAACTATGGCTACACCTTC. It yields the protein CASRQGVNYGYTF.

This clonotype was observed a handful of times. The chain employs TRBV12-5 and TRBJ2-1; the D gene is possibly TRBD2 (5 bases). CDR1 LGHNT and CDR2 FRNRAP come from the germline V gene. There are 14 residues in the CDR3. Trimming cost V 6 bases and J 0 bases, with 9 bases left between them. The CDR3 region is CASGPGSSYNEQFF. As DNA, the CDR3 is TGTGCTAGTGGGCCGGGGAGCTCCTACAATGAGCAGTTCTTC.

The chain joins TRBV5-6 to TRBJ1-6; D call uncertain. Trimming took off 2 bases at V and 10 bases at J, with 19 bases between the two ends. This CDR3 comprises 16 residues. Germline CDR1 is SGHDT and CDR2 is YYEEEE. CDR3 sequence reads: CASSFRRGYNRSPLHF. The CDR3 DNA sequence: TGTGCCAGCAGCTTTCGCCGGGGATATAATAGGTCACCCCTCCACTTT.

This clonotype has ten or more counts. This chain links TRBV7-3 with TRBJ2-7, with D possibly TRBD2 on 5 matching bases. V lost 4 bases, J lost 2 bases, and 15 bases lay in between. This CDR3 has 15 amino acids. Looked up from germline, CDR1 is SGHTA and CDR2 is FQGTGA. The CDR3 here is CASSYGKGPTYEQYF. The CDR3 region has the DNA TGTGCCAGCAGCTACGGGAAGGGCCCCACCTACGAGCAGTACTTC.

At least ten counts were recorded for this clonotype. The chain has TRBV7-2 and TRBJ1-5; D gene uncertain. CDR3 length: 12 amino acids. From germline, CDR1 is SGHTA and CDR2 FQGNSA. The V end was cut by 3 bases, the J end by 6 bases, with 6 bases between. The CDR3 nucleotides read TGTGCCAGCAGCTTGACGGGTCAGCCCCAGCATTTT. Translation gives CASSLTGQPQHF.

This clonotype was counted only a few times. This chain joins TRBV7-6 and TRBJ1-2, with 12 positions matching TRBD1. The CDR3 loop spans 15 amino acids. With 5 bases clipped from V and 7 bases from J, the junction kept 8 bases outside the gene matches. Per the germline V gene, CDR1 is SGHVS and CDR2 is FNYEAQ. The CDR3 loop reads CASSPSGTGGVGYTF. In DNA, the CDR3 is TGTGCCAGCAGCCCTTCCGGGACAGGGGGCGTTGGCTACACCTTC.

As DNA, the CDR3 is TGTGCCAGCTCACTGTTAGCGGACCCGATAAATGAAAAACTGTTTTTT. Translating gives CASSLLADPINEKLFF. The chain employs TRBV18 and TRBJ1-4; D is ambiguous. This CDR3 region has 16 residues. The germline V gene encodes CDR1 KGHSH and CDR2 LQKENI. With 4 bases removed from V and 5 bases from J, the gap between germline ends came to 17 bases.

This clonotype was found many times. The chain uses TRBV7-2 and TRBJ1-1; D gene uncertain. Looked up from germline, CDR1 is SGHTA and CDR2 is FQGNSA. This CDR3 contains 14 residues. V was clipped by 1 base and J by 7 bases, with 13 bases between them. The CDR3 spells CASSLVGADNEAFF. The CDR3 coding sequence is TGTGCCAGCAGCTTAGTCGGTGCCGATAATGAAGCTTTCTTT.

This rearrangement joins TRBV19 to TRBJ2-1, with D possibly TRBD2 on 5 matching bases. The CDR3 totals 14 residues. Germline V lookup: CDR1 LNHDA, CDR2 SQIVND (reference sequence). With 7 bases removed from V and 7 bases from J, the gap between germline ends came to 17 bases. CDR3 region: CASTGKGRENEQFF. The CDR3 bases are TGTGCCAGTACCGGGAAGGGAAGGGAAAATGAGCAGTTCTTC.

The chain combines TRBV7-9 with TRBJ2-1; D not resolved. V was cut by 5 bases and J by 3 bases, with 5 bases left in between. This CDR3 comprises 12 residues. The germline V gene has CDR1 SEHNR and CDR2 FQNEAQ (reference sequence). The CDR3 sequence is CASSPDYNEQFF. The CDR3 coding sequence is TGTGCCAGCAGCCCCGACTACAATGAGCAGTTCTTC.

The chain is built from TRBV10-3 and TRBJ2-5; D possibly corresponds to TRBD2 (6 bases). The CDR3 is 14 amino acids. Trimming stripped 7 bases from V and 5 bases from J, with 17 bases between. Germline CDR1 ENHRY, CDR2 SYGVKD. The CDR3 DNA follows: TGTGCCATCAATTCGCGGGGAGGAGGGGAGACCCAGTACTTC. Residues: CAINSRGGGETQYF.

The chain is built from TRBV6-6 and TRBJ1-5, with D possibly TRBD1 on 5 matching bases. V lost 5 bases and J lost 6, with 11 bases in between. CDR3 length: 13 residues. CDR1 and CDR2 from the germline V gene are MNHNY and SVGAGI (reference sequence). The CDR3 region is CASSEQGGQPQHF. The CDR3 region has the DNA TGTGCCAGCAGTGAGCAGGGAGGTCAGCCCCAGCATTTT.

This chain uses TRBV28 with TRBJ1-2, with D maybe TRBD1 (5 bases). The CDR3 runs to 14 residues. Germline V lookup: CDR1 MDHEN, CDR2 SYDVKM. Trimming stripped 6 bases from V and 9 bases from J, with 20 bases between. CDR3 amino acids: CASRTGTSEDRYTF. The CDR3 DNA reads as TGTGCCAGCAGGACCGGGACGTCCGAGGATCGCTACACCTTC.

This clonotype was detected only a few times. The CDR3 DNA reads as TGTGCCAGCAGATTGCGGGACAGGGGCAATTTGGGCTACACCTTC. This gives the protein CASRLRDRGNLGYTF. The chain carries TRBV12-3 or TRBV12-4 and TRBJ1-2; 10 bases match TRBD1. V gave up 6 bases and J gave up 8 bases; unmatched junction bases: 12. This CDR3 region has 15 residues.

This clonotype was picked up many times. The chain uses TRBV7-6 and TRBJ1-1, with 9 bases fitting TRBD1. The CDR3 runs 13 residues. V gave up 5 bases and J gave up 8 bases; unmatched junction bases: 6. In germline, CDR1 is SGHVS, CDR2 FNYEAQ. In DNA form, the CDR3 reads TGTGCCAGCAGCACAGGGACAGGGAGGGAAGCTTTCTTT. The encoded protein is CASSTGTGREAFF.

This clonotype was recorded a few times. This chain connects TRBV18 to TRBJ1-6; 7 bases match TRBD1. The V segment lost 4 bases and the J segment 6 bases; nucleotides outside the gene matches: 9. This CDR3 spans 16 amino acids. The germline CDR1 and CDR2 sequences are KGHSH and LQKENI. The CDR3 loop is CASSLSPGQSNSPLHF. The CDR3 DNA is TGTGCCAGCTCACTTAGCCCGGGACAGTCTAATTCACCCCTCCACTTT.